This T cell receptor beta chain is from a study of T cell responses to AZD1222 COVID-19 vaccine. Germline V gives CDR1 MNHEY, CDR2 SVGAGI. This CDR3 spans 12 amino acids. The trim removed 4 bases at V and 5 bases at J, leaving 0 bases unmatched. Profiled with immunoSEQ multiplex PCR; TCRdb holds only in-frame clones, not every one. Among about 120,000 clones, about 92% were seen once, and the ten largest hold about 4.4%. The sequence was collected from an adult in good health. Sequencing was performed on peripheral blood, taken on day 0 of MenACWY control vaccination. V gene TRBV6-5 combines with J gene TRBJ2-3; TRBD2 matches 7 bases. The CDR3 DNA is TGTGCCAGCAGTTCTAGCGGAGATACGCAGTATTTT. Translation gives CASSSSGDTQYF.